One T cell receptor (beta chain) is described in this entry. Its antigen is undetermined. The germline V gene encodes CDR1 MNHEY and CDR2 SVGAGI. The CDR3 length is 11 residues. Trimming left V 2 bases short and J 7 bases short, with 6 bases between. This entry is derived from a study of cytomegalovirus exposure and HLA in healthy donors. Study-level points and caveats: Previously analyzed data showed that most TCR beta V segments were productive at a frequency of about 90% or about 30%.

The PCR used 60 Vbeta and 13 Jbeta primers. Some clones are missing from TCRdb's copy, which holds only in-frame ones; the method was immunoSEQ multiplex PCR. The data hold under 150,000 clones, with under 10% observed a single time. Material for sequencing was PBMCs. V is TRBV6-5 and J is TRBJ2-7; D remains ambiguous. The receptor was derived from a middle-aged woman in good health and CMV-seropositive. The CDR3 region is CASSYIGEQYF. Written as DNA, the CDR3 is TGTGCCAGCAGTTACATCGGGGAGCAGTACTTC.